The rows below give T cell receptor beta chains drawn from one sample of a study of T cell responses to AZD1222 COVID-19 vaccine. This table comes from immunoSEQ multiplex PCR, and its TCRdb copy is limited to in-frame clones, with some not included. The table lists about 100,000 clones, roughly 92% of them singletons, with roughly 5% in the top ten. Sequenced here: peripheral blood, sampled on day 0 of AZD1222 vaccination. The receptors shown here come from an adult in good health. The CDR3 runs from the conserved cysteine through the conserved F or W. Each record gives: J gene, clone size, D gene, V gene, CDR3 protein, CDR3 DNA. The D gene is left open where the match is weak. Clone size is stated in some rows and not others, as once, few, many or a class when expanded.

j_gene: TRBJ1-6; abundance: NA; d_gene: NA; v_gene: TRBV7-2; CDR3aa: CASSLGEQYLERSPLHF; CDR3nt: TGTGCCAGCAGCTTAGGGGAACAGTATCTTGAACGTTCACCCCTCCACTTT
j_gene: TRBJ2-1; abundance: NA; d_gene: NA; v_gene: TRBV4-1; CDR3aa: CASSQSSGNEQFF; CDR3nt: TGCGCCAGCAGCCAGAGTAGCGGCAATGAGCAGTTCTTC
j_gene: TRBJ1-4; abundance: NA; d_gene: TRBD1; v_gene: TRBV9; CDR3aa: CASSVGRQGGHEKLFF; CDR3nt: TGTGCCAGCAGCGTAGGACGACAGGGGGGACACGAAAAACTGTTTTTT
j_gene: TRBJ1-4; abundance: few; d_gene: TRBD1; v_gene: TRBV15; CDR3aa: CATSRYTGVDEKLFF; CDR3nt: TGTGCCACCAGCAGATATACAGGGGTGGATGAAAAACTGTTTTTT
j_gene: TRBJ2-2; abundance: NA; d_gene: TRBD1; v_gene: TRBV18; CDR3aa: CASSSGTGNTGELFF; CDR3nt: TGTGCCAGCTCTTCTGGGACAGGGAACACCGGGGAGCTGTTTTTT
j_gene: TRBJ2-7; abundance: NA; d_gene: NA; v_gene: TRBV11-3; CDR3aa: CASSLGFAGSYEQYF; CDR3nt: TGTGCCAGCAGCTTAGGTTTCGCCGGCTCCTACGAGCAGTACTTC
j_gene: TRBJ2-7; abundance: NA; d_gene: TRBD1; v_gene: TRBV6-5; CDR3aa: CATDRDSYEQYF; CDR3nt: TGTGCCACGGACAGGGATTCCTACGAGCAGTACTTC
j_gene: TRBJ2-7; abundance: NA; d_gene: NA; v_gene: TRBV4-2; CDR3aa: CASSQRSGVGSAEQYF; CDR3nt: TGTGCCAGCAGCCAAAGGTCGGGGGTAGGGTCCGCCGAGCAGTACTTC
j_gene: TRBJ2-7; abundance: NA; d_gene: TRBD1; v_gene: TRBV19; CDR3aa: CASSQSGQGAGYEQYF; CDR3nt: TGTGCCAGTAGTCAATCGGGACAGGGGGCCGGCTACGAGCAGTACTTC
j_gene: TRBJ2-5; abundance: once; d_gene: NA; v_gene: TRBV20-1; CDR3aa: CSATVEETQYF; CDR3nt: TGCAGTGCCACGGTCGAAGAGACCCAGTACTTC
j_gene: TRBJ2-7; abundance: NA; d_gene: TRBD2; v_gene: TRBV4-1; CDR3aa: CASSRDPGTSLSYEQYF; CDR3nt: TGCGCCAGCAGCCGCGACCCCGGGACTAGCCTCTCCTACGAGCAGTACTTC
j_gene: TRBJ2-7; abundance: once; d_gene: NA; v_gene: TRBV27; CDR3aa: CASSFVGGYEQYF; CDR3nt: TGTGCCAGCAGTTTTGTGGGAGGCTACGAGCAGTACTTC
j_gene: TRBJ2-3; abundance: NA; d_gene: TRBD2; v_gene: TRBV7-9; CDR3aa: CASSLTSGSGTDTQYF; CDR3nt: TGTGCCAGCAGCCTAACTAGCGGGAGTGGGACAGATACGCAGTATTTT
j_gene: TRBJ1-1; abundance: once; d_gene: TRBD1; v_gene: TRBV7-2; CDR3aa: CASSIRRDRGTEAFF; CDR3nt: TGTGCCAGCAGCATCCGCCGGGACAGGGGTACTGAAGCTTTCTTT
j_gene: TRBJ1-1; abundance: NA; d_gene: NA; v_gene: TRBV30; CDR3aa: CAWIRNTEAFF; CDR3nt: TGTGCCTGGATACGGAACACTGAAGCTTTCTTT
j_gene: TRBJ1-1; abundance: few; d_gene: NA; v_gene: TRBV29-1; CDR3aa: CSVTTGSAFF; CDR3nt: TGCAGCGTCACAACAGGGTCGGCTTTCTTT
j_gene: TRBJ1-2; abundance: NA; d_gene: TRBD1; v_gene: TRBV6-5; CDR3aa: CASSQQGAVSGYTF; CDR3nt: TGTGCCAGCAGTCAACAGGGGGCGGTCTCTGGCTACACCTTC
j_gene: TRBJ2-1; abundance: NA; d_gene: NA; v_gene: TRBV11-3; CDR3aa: CASSLLGLSYNEQFF; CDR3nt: TGTGCCAGCAGCTTATTGGGACTGAGTTACAATGAGCAGTTCTTC
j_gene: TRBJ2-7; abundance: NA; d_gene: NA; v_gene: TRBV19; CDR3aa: CASSPTVKPVYEQYF; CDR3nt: TGTGCCAGTAGTCCCACGGTAAAGCCAGTCTACGAGCAGTACTTC
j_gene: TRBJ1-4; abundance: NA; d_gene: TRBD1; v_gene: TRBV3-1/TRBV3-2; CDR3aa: CASSQALDRGEEKLFF; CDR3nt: TGTGCCAGCAGCCAAGCCCTGGACAGGGGAGAAGAAAAACTGTTTTTT
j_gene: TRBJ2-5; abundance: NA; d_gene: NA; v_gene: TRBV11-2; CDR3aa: CASSARRWEETQYF; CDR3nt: TGTGCCAGCAGCGCCCGACGGTGGGAAGAGACCCAGTACTTC
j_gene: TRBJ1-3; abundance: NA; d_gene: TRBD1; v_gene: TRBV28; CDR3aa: CASSTGTGVMHTIYF; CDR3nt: TGTGCCAGCAGCACAGGGACAGGGGTTATGCACACCATATATTTT
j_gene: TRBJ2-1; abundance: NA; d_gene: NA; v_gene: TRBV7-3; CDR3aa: CASSLSLGTEQFF; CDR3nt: TGTGCCAGCAGCTTAAGCCTCGGGACTGAGCAGTTCTTC
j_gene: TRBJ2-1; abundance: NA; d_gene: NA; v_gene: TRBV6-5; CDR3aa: CASSDSGGVYNEQFF; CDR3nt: TGTGCCAGCAGTGACTCAGGGGGGGTTTACAATGAGCAGTTCTTC
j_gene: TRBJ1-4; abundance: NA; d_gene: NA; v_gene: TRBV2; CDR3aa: CASSPRSGASREKLFF; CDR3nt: TGTGCCAGCAGCCCTCGGTCGGGGGCTAGTCGTGAAAAACTGTTTTTT
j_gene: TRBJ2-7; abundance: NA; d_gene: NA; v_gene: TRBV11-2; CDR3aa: CASSQRRTPYEQYF; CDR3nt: TGTGCCAGCAGCCAAAGACGGACTCCCTACGAGCAGTACTTC
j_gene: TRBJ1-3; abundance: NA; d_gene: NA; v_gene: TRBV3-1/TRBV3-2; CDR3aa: CASSRAGGIDSGNTIYF; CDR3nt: TGTGCCAGCAGCCGCGCGGGGGGCATCGACTCTGGAAACACCATATATTTT
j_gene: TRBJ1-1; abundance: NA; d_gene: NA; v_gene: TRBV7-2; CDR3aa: CASSRGRLDTEAFF; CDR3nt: TGTGCCAGCAGCCGGGGACGGCTTGACACTGAAGCTTTCTTT
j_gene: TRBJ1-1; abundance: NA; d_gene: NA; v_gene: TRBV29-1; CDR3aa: CSVVWSTEAFF; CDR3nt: TGCAGCGTTGTTTGGAGCACTGAAGCTTTCTTT
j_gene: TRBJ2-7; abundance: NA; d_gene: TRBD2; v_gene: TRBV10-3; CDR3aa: CAISESASGYEQYF; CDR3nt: TGTGCCATCAGTGAGTCGGCTAGCGGGTACGAGCAGTACTTC
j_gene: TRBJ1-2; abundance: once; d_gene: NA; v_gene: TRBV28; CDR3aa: CASRYTNYGYTF; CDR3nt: TGTGCCAGCAGGTACACCAACTATGGCTACACCTTC
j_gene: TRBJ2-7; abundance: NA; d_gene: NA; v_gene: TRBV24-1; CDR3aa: CATSTGSSYEQYF; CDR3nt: TGTGCCACTTCGACGGGGAGCTCCTACGAGCAGTACTTC
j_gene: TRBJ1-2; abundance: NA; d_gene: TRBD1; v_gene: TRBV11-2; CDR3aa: CASSFQGAGYTF; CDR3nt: TGTGCCAGCAGCTTCCAGGGGGCCGGCTACACCTTC
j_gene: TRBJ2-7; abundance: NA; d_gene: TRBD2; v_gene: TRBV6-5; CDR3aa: CASSPTSGSFSQQYF; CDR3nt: TGTGCCAGCTCCCCGACTAGCGGGAGCTTCTCCCAGCAGTACTTC
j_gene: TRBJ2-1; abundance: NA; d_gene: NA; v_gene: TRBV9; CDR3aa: CASSVDLRNEQFF; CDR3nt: TGTGCCAGCAGCGTAGATTTGCGGAATGAGCAGTTCTTC
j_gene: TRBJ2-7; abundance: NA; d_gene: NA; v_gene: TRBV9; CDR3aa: CASSVDGGSYEQYF; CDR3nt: TGTGCCAGCAGCGTAGATGGCGGCTCCTACGAGCAGTACTTC
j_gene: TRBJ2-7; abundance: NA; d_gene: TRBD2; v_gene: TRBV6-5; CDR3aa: CASRLAGGSYEQYF; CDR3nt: TGTGCCAGCAGGCTAGCGGGAGGCTCCTACGAGCAGTACTTC
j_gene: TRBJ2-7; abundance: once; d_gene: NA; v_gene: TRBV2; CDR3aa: CASSAWEHEQYF; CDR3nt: TGTGCCAGCAGTGCGTGGGAGCACGAGCAGTACTTC
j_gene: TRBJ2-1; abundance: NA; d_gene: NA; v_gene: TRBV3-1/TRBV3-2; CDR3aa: CASSQGSEQFF; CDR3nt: TGTGCCAGCAGCCAGGGCAGTGAGCAGTTCTTC
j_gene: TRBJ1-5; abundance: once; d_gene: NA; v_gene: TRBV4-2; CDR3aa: CASSQGRQGYSNQPQHF; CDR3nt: TGTGCCAGCAGCCAAGGAAGGCAGGGGTATAGCAATCAGCCCCAGCATTTT
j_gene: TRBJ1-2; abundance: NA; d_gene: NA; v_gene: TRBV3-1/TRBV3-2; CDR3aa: CASSQVGRVDYGYTF; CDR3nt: TGTGCCAGCAGCCAAGTAGGCAGGGTGGACTATGGCTACACCTTC
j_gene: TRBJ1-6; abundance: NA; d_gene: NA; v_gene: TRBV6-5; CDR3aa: CASSSGSNSPLHF; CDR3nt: TGTGCCAGCAGTTCAGGGAGTAATTCACCCCTCCACTTT
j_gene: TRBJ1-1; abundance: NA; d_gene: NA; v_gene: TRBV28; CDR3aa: CASAGAEAFF; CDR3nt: TGTGCCAGCGCGGGGGCTGAAGCTTTCTTT
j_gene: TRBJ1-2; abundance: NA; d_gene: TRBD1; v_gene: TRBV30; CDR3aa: CAWSDRGAGYTF; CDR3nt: TGTGCCTGGTCGGACAGGGGTGCAGGCTACACCTTC
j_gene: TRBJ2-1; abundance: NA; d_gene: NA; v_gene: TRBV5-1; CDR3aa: CASSLSSFYNEQFF; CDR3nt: TGCGCCAGCAGCTTATCTTCCTTCTACAATGAGCAGTTCTTC
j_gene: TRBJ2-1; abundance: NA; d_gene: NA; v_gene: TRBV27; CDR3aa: CASSPPTGFVGANEQFF; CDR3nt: TGTGCCAGCAGTCCCCCGACAGGATTCGTGGGGGCCAATGAGCAGTTCTTC
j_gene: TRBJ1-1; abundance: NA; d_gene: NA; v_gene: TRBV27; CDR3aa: CASRRAPAAPEAFF; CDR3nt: TGTGCCAGCAGGAGGGCCCCCGCAGCCCCTGAAGCTTTCTTT
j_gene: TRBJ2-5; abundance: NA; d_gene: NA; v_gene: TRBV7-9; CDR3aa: CASSPTWAETQYF; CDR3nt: TGTGCCAGCAGCCCGACCTGGGCGGAGACCCAGTACTTC
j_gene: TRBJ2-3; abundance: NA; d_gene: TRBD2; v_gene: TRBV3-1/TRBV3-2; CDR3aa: CASSQEEGLAGDTDTQYF; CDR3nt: TGTGCCAGCAGCCAAGAGGAGGGACTAGCGGGAGACACAGATACGCAGTATTTT
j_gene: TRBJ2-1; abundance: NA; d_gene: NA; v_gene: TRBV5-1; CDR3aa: CASSLQAARDEQFF; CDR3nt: TGCGCCAGCAGCTTGCAGGCAGCACGGGATGAGCAGTTCTTC
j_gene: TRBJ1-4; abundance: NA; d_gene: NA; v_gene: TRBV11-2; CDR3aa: CASNGWGSTNEKLFF; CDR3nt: TGTGCCAGCAACGGTTGGGGGAGCACTAATGAAAAACTGTTTTTT
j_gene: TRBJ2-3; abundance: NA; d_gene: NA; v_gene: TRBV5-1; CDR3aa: CASSLGGTTDTQYF; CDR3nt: TGCGCCAGCAGCTTGGGCGGAACCACAGATACGCAGTATTTT
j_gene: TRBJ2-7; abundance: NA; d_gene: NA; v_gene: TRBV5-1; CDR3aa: CASSFMSGAGEQYF; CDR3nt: TGCGCCAGCAGCTTTATGTCAGGGGCAGGCGAGCAGTACTTC